The 29 T cell receptor beta chains presented below share a single source sample, sequenced in a study of human T cells and chemical hapten exposure. Time point given: patch test 1, 2 weeks after DPC sensitization. Treatment in this sample: therapeutic diphenylcyclopropenone sensitization with weekly scalp DPC. TCRdb itself ran the RACE reads through MiXCR, one entry per CDR3 protein. The sample carries fewer than 200,000 distinct CDR3 sequences, 20% to 25% recorded once. The sequences come from whole blood, collected in connection with sensitization to the hapten diphenylcyclopropenone (DPC). The receptors derive from a woman aged 50 to 60 with alopecia areata. Some clones in this sample may be carry-over from other donors' samples.

The chain recombines TRBV12-3 or TRBV12-4 with TRBJ1-5; no reliable D call. CDR3 length: 14 amino acids. V was cut by 4 bases and J by 3 bases, with 10 bases left in between. CDR3 amino acids: CASSSSHTNQPQHF. CDR3 DNA: TGTGCCAGCAGTTCGTCTCATACCAATCAGCCCCAGCATTTT.

This clonotype was detected a few times. The V and J genes are TRBV29-1 and TRBJ1-2; D is undetermined. The germline V gene encodes CDR1 SQVTM and CDR2 ANQGSEA. Trimming removed 7 bases at V and 8 bases at J, with 17 bases between. This CDR3 comprises 12 residues. This CDR3 reads CSATDGTDGYTF. CDR3 in DNA: TGCAGCGCCACGGACGGAACCGACGGCTACACCTTC.

The V gene is TRBV2, the J gene TRBJ2-1, with TRBD1 identical over 9 bases. CDR3 size: 16 residues. Germline-derived CDR1 and CDR2 are SNHLY and FYNNEI. V gave up 1 base and J gave up 6 bases; unmatched junction bases: 7. The CDR3 DNA reads TGTGCCAGCAGTGAAGAGGGACAGGGACCTTTCAATGAGCAGTTCTTC. It encodes CASSEEGQGPFNEQFF.

The gene calls are TRBV2 and TRBJ2-2, with 10 positions matching TRBD1. Germline V gene data show CDR1 as SNHLY and CDR2 as FYNNEI. The CDR3 is 17 amino acids. The V gene end was trimmed by 4 bases and the J gene end by 8 bases; junction bases not matched to a gene: 13. In DNA form, the CDR3 reads TGTGCCAGCAGTGCAAACCTCCCGGGACAGGGGATGGGGGAGCTGTTTTTT. The encoded protein is CASSANLPGQGMGELFF.

In this sample, this clonotype turned up many times. V gene TRBV2 combines with J gene TRBJ1-5, with D possibly TRBD1 on 5 matching bases. V lost 5 bases and J lost 3, with 11 bases in between. From germline, CDR1 is SNHLY and CDR2 FYNNEI. The CDR3 contains 14 residues. The CDR3 loop is CASSSRDFNQPQHF. CDR3 nucleotides: TGTGCCAGCAGTAGTAGGGACTTCAATCAGCCCCAGCATTTT.

The chain links TRBV29-1 to TRBJ1-1; 7 bases align to TRBD1. This CDR3 has 17 amino acids. V lost 6 bases and J lost 10; bases outside the gene matches: 26. The V gene's germline CDR1 is SQVTM and CDR2 ANQGSEA. CDR3 sequence reads: CSVSSLFPGTAGRGAFF. Written as DNA, the CDR3 is TGCAGCGTCTCGAGCCTATTTCCCGGGACAGCGGGACGGGGAGCTTTCTTT.

This chain uses TRBV24-1 with TRBJ1-1; 7 bases are shared with TRBD1. The CDR3 runs to 15 residues. Unmatched junction bases numbered 10, after V lost 4 bases and J lost 6 bases. The V gene's germline CDR1 is KGHDR and CDR2 SFDVKD. The CDR3, as DNA: TGTGCCACCAGTGAATTGGAAACAGGGGAGGCTGAAGCTTTCTTT. Translating it yields CATSELETGEAEAFF.

The CDR3 spells CASSLIGSAGSYNEQFF. CDR3 nucleotides: TGTGCCAGCAGCTTAATCGGTTCAGCGGGCTCCTACAATGAGCAGTTCTTC. V is TRBV5-6 and J is TRBJ2-1; weak D call: TRBD2 (6 bases). The germline V gene has CDR1 SGHDT and CDR2 YYEEEE. Trimming removed 2 bases at V and 0 bases at J, with 15 bases between. The CDR3 extends over 17 amino acids.

This clonotype was observed a handful of times. The chain recombines TRBV6-2 or TRBV6-3 with TRBJ2-7; a possible D gene is TRBD2 (6 bases). From germline, CDR1 is MNHEY and CDR2 SVGEGT. V gave up 6 bases and J gave up 9 bases, with 15 bases separating them. CDR3 length: 12 amino acids. CDR3 DNA sequence: TGTGCCAGCAGGACAGAGCTAGCGTGGCAGTACTTC. Protein sequence: CASRTELAWQYF.

J is TRBJ2-3 and V is TRBV20-1; 11 bases map to TRBD2. Trimming removed 3 bases from V and 3 bases from J; junction bases left unmatched: 11. Germline CDR1 reads DFQATT; CDR2 reads SNEGSKA (reference sequence). This CDR3 contains 17 residues. CDR3 in amino acids: CSASYGLAGGGTDTQYF. The CDR3 DNA reads TGCAGTGCTAGCTACGGGCTAGCGGGAGGAGGGACAGATACGCAGTATTTT.

The rearrangement links TRBV29-1 to TRBJ2-3; D is unclear. Trimming took off 3 bases at V and 4 bases at J, with 11 bases between the two ends. The CDR3 runs to 13 residues. The germline CDR1 and CDR2 sequences are SQVTM and ANQGSEA. The chain's CDR3 is CSVEEGSADTQYF. The CDR3 nucleotides are TGCAGCGTTGAGGAAGGGTCCGCAGATACGCAGTATTTT.

V gene TRBV20-1 combines with J gene TRBJ2-3, with D possibly matching TRBD1 (5 bases). This CDR3 is built from 14 residues. V was shortened by 1 base and J by 2 bases, with 10 bases between the two germline ends. Looked up from germline, CDR1 is DFQATT and CDR2 is SNEGSKA (reference sequence). The CDR3 DNA is TGCAGTGCTAGAGCGGCAGGGCCCACAGATACGCAGTATTTT. Its translation: CSARAAGPTDTQYF.

This clonotype showed up just a few times. This chain joins TRBV29-1 and TRBJ1-5, with 10 positions matching TRBD1. The CDR3 is made up of 15 amino acids. CDR1 is SQVTM and CDR2 is ANQGSEA in the germline V gene. V trimming: 5 bases; J trimming: 0 bases; junction bases outside the gene matches: 4. The CDR3 here is CSVPGTGDSNQPQHF. CDR3 bases: TGCAGCGTTCCCGGGACAGGGGATAGCAATCAGCCCCAGCATTTT.

J is TRBJ2-1 and V is TRBV6-2 or TRBV6-3; D unresolved. The CDR3 has 15 amino acids. CDR1 MNHEY and CDR2 SVGEGT come from the germline V gene. V was cut by 7 bases and J by 3 bases, with 16 bases left in between. CDR3 nucleotide sequence: TGTGCCAGCACTCCCGTCGGTAGCAGCTACAATGAGCAGTTCTTC. Amino acids: CASTPVGSSYNEQFF.

This clonotype was found once. The rearrangement uses TRBV9 and TRBJ1-1; weak D call: TRBD1 (6 bases). This CDR3 spans 14 amino acids. The ends were cut back, 3 bases at V and 3 bases at J, with 12 bases in the middle. Looked up from germline, CDR1 is SGDLS and CDR2 is YYNGEE. CDR3 DNA sequence: TGTGCCAGCAGCGCGAGTCCAGGGGACACTGAAGCTTTCTTT. Protein: CASSASPGDTEAFF.

This chain links TRBV10-3 with TRBJ1-2; the match to TRBD1 covers 9 bases. V shed 4 bases and J 7 bases; nucleotides not matched to a gene: 7. Germline CDR1 ENHRY, CDR2 SYGVKD. CDR3 size: 14 residues. The CDR3 spells CAISAGTGIFGYTF. The CDR3, as DNA: TGTGCCATCAGTGCCGGGACAGGGATTTTTGGCTACACCTTC.

The J gene is TRBJ2-3, the V gene TRBV12-3 or TRBV12-4; TRBD2 matches at 7 bases. This CDR3 is built from 16 residues. J lost 0 bases, V lost 7 bases, and 10 bases had no gene match. CDR3 amino acids: CASTRGLAVSTDTQYF. Here the CDR3 DNA reads TGTGCCAGCACTCGTGGGCTAGCGGTTAGCACAGATACGCAGTATTTT.

The sample holds a few counts of this clonotype. This rearrangement joins TRBV15 to TRBJ2-3; no definite D call. The ends were cut back, 4 bases at V and 5 bases at J, with 22 bases in the middle. This CDR3 region has 17 residues. Per germline, CDR1 LNHNV and CDR2 YYDKDF (reference sequence). CDR3 DNA: TGTGCCACCAGCACCGAGGACGGCGTGGCGGTGGTAGATACGCAGTATTTT. Translation: CATSTEDGVAVVDTQYF.

This clonotype showed up just a few times. The chain is built from TRBV20-1 and TRBJ2-3, with 10 bases lining up with TRBD2. This CDR3 contains 15 residues. After removal of 0 bases from V and 5 bases from J, the junction contained 5 bases not matched to a gene. Germline loops: CDR1 DFQATT, CDR2 SNEGSKA (reference sequence). The CDR3 region is CSAREGSSGGDTQYF. CDR3 in DNA: TGCAGTGCTAGAGAGGGGTCTAGCGGGGGAGATACGCAGTATTTT.

This chain links TRBV19 with TRBJ1-5, with D perhaps matching TRBD1 (6 bases). This CDR3 has 16 residues. In germline, CDR1 is LNHDA, CDR2 SQIVND (reference sequence). Deletions cut 5 bases from V and 4 bases from J, with 18 bases between. CDR3 nucleotide sequence: TGTGCCAGTAGTGGAGGGACACTTGGGTGGAATCAGCCCCAGCATTTT. Amino acid sequence: CASSGGTLGWNQPQHF.

The chain has TRBV19 and TRBJ2-2; D ambiguous. Germline-derived CDR1 and CDR2 are LNHDA and SQIVND (reference sequence). The V and J ends lost 4 bases and 6 bases respectively, with 18 bases between them. This CDR3 has 16 amino acids. The DNA of the CDR3 is TGTGCCAGTAGTACACTACGGCAGTTAGACGCCGGGGAGCTGTTTTTT. Protein sequence: CASSTLRQLDAGELFF.

The chain employs TRBV2 and TRBJ1-2; 7 positions match TRBD1. Per germline, CDR1 SNHLY and CDR2 FYNNEI. This CDR3 has 17 residues. The J segment lost 0 bases and the V segment lost 6 bases, leaving 13 bases of the junction unmatched. The CDR3 DNA follows: TGTGCCAGCAGCGAGGGGGCAGGTGGAGGTCCTAACTATGGCTACACCTTC. Translated: CASSEGAGGGPNYGYTF.

The table lists this clonotype with a count of one. The genes are TRBV2 and TRBJ2-2; tentative D call: TRBD2 (5 bases). This CDR3 has 17 amino acids. Per the germline V gene, CDR1 is SNHLY and CDR2 is FYNNEI. V lost 1 base and J 5 bases, leaving 17 bases between the germline ends. The CDR3 sequence is CASSEGLGRGITGELFF. In DNA form, the CDR3 reads TGTGCCAGCAGTGAAGGCCTAGGCCGGGGTATAACCGGGGAGCTGTTTTTT.

The chain links TRBV3-1 to TRBJ1-2, with 7 positions matching TRBD1. The V and J ends lost 8 bases and 1 base, in that order; junction bases with no gene match: 4. CDR3 length: 13 amino acids. The germline V gene has CDR1 LGHDT and CDR2 YNNKEL (reference sequence). CDR3 in amino acids: CASARDSNYGYTF. The CDR3 region has the DNA TGTGCCAGCGCGAGGGACAGTAACTATGGCTACACCTTC.

CDR3 region: CASSLLQGLAGGNEQFF. Written as DNA, the CDR3 is TGTGCCAGCAGCTTATTACAGGGCTTAGCCGGAGGGAATGAGCAGTTCTTC. The chain is built from TRBV7-3 and TRBJ2-1; D possibly uses TRBD1 or TRBD2 (6 bases each). Germline CDR1 SGHTA, CDR2 FQGTGA. Trimming shortened V by 2 bases and J by 7 bases, and 21 bases separated the two germline ends. The CDR3 is 17 residues long.

V usage is TRBV5-5 and J usage is TRBJ2-1; the match to TRBD2 covers 8 bases. This CDR3 region has 14 residues. Trimming took 1 base from V and 9 from J; bases not matched to a gene: 6. Germline V gene sequence: CDR1 SGHKS, CDR2 YYEKEE (reference sequence). Here the CDR3 DNA reads TGTGCCAGCAGCTTGCCCAGCGGGAGCCGTGAGCAGTTCTTC. It encodes CASSLPSGSREQFF.

The chain has TRBV9 and TRBJ1-4, with TRBD1 as a possible D gene (6 bases). Germline assignment: CDR1 SGDLS and CDR2 YYNGEE. The CDR3 extends over 14 amino acids. Trimming took off 0 bases at V and 7 bases at J, with 10 bases between the two ends. The CDR3 spells CASSVGGPVEKLFF. CDR3 bases: TGTGCCAGCAGCGTAGGGGGGCCTGTTGAAAAACTGTTTTTT.

In its sample, this clonotype was seen a few times. V and J are TRBV29-1 and TRBJ1-1, with 8 positions matching TRBD1. Germline CDR1 and CDR2: SQVTM and ANQGSEA. V shed 6 bases and J 5 bases; nucleotides not matched to a gene: 14. The CDR3 runs 15 residues. CDR3 amino acids: CSVLLLQGDWTEAFF. CDR3 DNA sequence: TGCAGCGTCTTACTTCTACAGGGGGATTGGACTGAAGCTTTCTTT. Together with reference TRBV29-1 and TRBJ1-1, the CDR3 gives the full variable domain: SAVISQKPSRDICQRGTSLTIQCQVDSQVTMMFWYRQQPGQSLTLIATANQGSEATYESGFVIDKFPISRPNLTFSTLTVSNMSPEDSSIYLCSVLLLQGDWTEAFFGQGTRLTVV.

The chain couples TRBV20-1 to TRBJ1-1; no clear D gene. The germline V gene has CDR1 DFQATT and CDR2 SNEGSKA (reference sequence). The CDR3 totals 12 residues. Trimming pared 3 bases from V and 4 bases from J, leaving 9 bases between. The CDR3 nucleotides are TGCAGTGCTAGTATCTGGGGCACTGAAGCTTTCTTT. It translates to CSASIWGTEAFF.